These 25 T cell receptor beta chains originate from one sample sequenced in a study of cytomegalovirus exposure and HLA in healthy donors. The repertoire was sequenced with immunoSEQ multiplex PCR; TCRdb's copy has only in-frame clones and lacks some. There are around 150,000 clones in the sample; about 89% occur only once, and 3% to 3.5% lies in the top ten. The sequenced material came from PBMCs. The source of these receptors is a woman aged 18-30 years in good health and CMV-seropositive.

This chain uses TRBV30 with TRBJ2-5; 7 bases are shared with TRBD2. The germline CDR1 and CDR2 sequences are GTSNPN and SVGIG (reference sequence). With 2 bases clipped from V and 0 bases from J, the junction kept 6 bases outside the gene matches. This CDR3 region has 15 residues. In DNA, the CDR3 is TGTGCCTGGAGTTGGGGCGGGGGATACCAAGAGACCCAGTACTTC. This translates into CAWSWGGGYQETQYF.

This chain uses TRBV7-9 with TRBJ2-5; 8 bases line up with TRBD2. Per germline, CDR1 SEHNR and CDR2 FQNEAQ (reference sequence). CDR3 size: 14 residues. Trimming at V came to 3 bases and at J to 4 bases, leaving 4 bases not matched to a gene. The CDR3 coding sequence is TGTGCCAGCAGCTTTTACGCGGGGGGAGAGACCCAGTACTTC. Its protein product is CASSFYAGGETQYF.

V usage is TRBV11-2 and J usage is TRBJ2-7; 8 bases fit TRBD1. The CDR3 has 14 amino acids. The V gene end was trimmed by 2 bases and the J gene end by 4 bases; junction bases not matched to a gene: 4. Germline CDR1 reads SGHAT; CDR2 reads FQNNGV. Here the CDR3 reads CASSLPGGKYEQYF. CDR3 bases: TGTGCCAGCAGCTTACCAGGGGGCAAATACGAGCAGTACTTC. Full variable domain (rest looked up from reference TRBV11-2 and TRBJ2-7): EAGVAQSPRYKIIEKRQSVAFWCNPISGHATLYWYQQILGQGPKLLIQFQNNGVVDDSQLPKDRFSAERLKGVDSTLKIQPAKLEDSAVYLCASSLPGGKYEQYFGPGTRLTVT.

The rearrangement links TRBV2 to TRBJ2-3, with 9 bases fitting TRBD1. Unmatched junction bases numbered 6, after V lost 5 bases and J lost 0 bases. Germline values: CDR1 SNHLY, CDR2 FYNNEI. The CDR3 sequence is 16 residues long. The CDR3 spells CASSRDRVASTDTQYF. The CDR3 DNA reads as TGTGCCAGCAGTCGGGACAGGGTAGCGAGCACAGATACGCAGTATTTT. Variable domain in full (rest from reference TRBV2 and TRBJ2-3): EPEVTQTPSHQVTQMGQEVILRCVPISNHLYFYWYRQILGQKVEFLVSFYNNEISEKSEIFDDQFSVERPDGSNFTLKIRSTKLEDSAMYFCASSRDRVASTDTQYFGPGTRLTVL.

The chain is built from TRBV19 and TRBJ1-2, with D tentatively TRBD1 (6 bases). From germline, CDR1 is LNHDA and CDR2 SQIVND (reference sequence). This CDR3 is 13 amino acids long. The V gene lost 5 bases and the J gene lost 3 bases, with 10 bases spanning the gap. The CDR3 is CASSPQGDYGYTF. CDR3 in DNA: TGTGCCAGTAGTCCACAGGGAGACTATGGCTACACCTTC.

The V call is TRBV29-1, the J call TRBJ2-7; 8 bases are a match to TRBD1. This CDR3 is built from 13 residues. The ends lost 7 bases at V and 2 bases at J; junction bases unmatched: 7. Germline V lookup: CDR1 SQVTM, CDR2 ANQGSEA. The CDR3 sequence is CSASRTGPYEQYF. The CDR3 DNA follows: TGCAGCGCAAGCCGGACAGGGCCCTACGAGCAGTACTTC.

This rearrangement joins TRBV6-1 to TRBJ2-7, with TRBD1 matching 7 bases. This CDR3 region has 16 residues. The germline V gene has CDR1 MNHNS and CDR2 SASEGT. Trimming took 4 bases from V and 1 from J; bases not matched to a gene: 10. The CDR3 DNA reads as TGTGCCAGCAGTGTCAACAGGGGCGCCCCTTCCTACGAGCAGTACTTC. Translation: CASSVNRGAPSYEQYF.

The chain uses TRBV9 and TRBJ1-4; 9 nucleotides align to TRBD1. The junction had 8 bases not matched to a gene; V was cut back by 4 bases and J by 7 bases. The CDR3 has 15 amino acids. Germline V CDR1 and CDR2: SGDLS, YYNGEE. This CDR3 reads CASSPTGGGGEKLFF. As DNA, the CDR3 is TGTGCCAGCAGCCCCACAGGGGGCGGGGGTGAAAAACTGTTTTTT.

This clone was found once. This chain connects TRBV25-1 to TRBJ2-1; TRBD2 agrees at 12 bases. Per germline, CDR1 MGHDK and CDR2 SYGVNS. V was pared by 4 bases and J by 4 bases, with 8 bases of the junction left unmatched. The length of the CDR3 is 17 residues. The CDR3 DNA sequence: TGTGCCAGCAGTGTCCGACGGACTAGCGGGACTTACAATGAGCAGTTCTTC. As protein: CASSVRRTSGTYNEQFF. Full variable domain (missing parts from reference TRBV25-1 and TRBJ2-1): EADIYQTPRYLVIGTGKKITLECSQTMGHDKMYWYQQDPGMELHLIHYSYGVNSTEKGDLSSESTVSRIRTEHFPLTLESARPSHTSQYLCASSVRRTSGTYNEQFFGPGTRLTVL.

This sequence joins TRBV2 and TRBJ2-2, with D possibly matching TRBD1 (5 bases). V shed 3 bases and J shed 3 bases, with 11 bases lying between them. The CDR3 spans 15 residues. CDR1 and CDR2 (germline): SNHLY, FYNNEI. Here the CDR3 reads CASSDYRRYTGELFF. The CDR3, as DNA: TGTGCCAGCAGTGATTACAGGAGATACACCGGGGAGCTGTTTTTT.

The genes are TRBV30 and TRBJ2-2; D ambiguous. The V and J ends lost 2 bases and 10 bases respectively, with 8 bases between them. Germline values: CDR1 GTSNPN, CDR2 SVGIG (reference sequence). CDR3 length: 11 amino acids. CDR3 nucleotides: TGTGCCTGGAGTCCTACAGAGGAGCTGTTTTTT. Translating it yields CAWSPTEELFF. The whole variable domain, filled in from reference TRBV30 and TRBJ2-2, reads SQTIHQWPATLVQPVGSPLSLECTVEGTSNPNLYWYRQAAGRGLQLLFYSVGIGQISSEVPQNLSASRPQDRQFILSSKKLLLSDSGFYLCAWSPTEELFFGEGSRLTVL.

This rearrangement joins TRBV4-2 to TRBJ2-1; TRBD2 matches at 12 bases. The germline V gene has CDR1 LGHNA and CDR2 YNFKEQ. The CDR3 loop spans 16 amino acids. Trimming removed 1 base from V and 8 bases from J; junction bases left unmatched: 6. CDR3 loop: CASSQGGLAGGDEQFF. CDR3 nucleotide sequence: TGTGCCAGCAGCCAAGGGGGACTAGCGGGCGGGGATGAGCAGTTCTTC.

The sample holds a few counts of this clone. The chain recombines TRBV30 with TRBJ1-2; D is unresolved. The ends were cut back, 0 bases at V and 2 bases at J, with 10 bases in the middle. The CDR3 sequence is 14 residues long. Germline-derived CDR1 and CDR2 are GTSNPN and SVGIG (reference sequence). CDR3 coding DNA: TGTGCCTGGAGTGTACCTCAGCGGAACTATGGCTACACCTTC. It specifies CAWSVPQRNYGYTF.

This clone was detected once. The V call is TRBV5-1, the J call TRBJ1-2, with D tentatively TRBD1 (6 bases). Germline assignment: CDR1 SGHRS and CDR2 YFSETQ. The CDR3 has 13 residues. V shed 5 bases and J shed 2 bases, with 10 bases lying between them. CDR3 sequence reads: CASRRTENYGYTF. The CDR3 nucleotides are TGCGCCAGCAGACGGACAGAGAACTATGGCTACACCTTC.

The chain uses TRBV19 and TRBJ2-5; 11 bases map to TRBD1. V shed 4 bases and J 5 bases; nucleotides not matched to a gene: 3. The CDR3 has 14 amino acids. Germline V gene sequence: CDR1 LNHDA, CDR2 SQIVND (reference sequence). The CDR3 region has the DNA TGTGCCAGTAGTACCGGACAGGGGGCTGAGACCCAGTACTTC. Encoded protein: CASSTGQGAETQYF.

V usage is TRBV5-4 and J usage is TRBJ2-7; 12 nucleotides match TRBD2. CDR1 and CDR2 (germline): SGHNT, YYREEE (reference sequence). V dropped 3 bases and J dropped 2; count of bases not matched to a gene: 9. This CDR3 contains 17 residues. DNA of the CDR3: TGTGCCAGCAGCTCTAGACTAGGACTAGCGGGACCCTACGAGCAGTACTTC. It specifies CASSSRLGLAGPYEQYF.

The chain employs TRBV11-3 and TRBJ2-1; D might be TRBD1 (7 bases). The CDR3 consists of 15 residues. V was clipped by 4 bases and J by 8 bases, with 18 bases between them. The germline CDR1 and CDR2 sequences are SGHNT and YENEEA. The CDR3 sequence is CASSSQMTGRHEQFF. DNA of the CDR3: TGTGCCAGCAGCTCACAAATGACAGGGAGGCATGAGCAGTTCTTC.

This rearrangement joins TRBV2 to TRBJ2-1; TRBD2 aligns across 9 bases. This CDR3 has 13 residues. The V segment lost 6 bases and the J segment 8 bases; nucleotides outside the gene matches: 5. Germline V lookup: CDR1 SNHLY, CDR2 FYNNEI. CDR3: CASSELAGDEQFF. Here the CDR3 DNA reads TGTGCCAGCAGCGAATTAGCGGGGGATGAGCAGTTCTTC.

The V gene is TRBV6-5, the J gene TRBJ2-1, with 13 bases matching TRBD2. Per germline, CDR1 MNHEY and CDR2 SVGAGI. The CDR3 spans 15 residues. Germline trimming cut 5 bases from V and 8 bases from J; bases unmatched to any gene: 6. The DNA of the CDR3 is TGTGCCAGCAGTAAGGGACTAGCGGGGTCGTATGAGCAGTTCTTC. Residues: CASSKGLAGSYEQFF.

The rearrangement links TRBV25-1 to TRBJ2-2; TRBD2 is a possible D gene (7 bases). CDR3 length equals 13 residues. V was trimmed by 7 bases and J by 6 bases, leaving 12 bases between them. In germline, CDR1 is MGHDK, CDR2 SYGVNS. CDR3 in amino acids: CASKGGWSGELFF. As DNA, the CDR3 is TGTGCCAGCAAGGGGGGGTGGTCCGGGGAGCTGTTTTTT.

The CDR3 loop is CAIGLAGAYEQYF. Here the CDR3 DNA reads TGTGCCATCGGACTAGCGGGGGCCTACGAGCAGTACTTC. The V call is TRBV10-3, the J call TRBJ2-7; 13 bases match TRBD2. V was pared by 8 bases and J by 2 bases, with 0 bases of the junction left unmatched. Germline V CDR1 and CDR2: ENHRY, SYGVKD. There are 13 residues in the CDR3.

The CDR3 DNA sequence: TGTGCCAGCAGCCAACAGGGGATGGACACTGAAGCTTTCTTT. Translation gives CASSQQGMDTEAFF. The gene calls are TRBV11-3 and TRBJ1-1; TRBD1 aligns across 7 bases. Germline V gene lookup returns CDR1 SGHNT and CDR2 YENEEA. V trimming: 5 bases; J trimming: 3 bases; junction bases outside the gene matches: 6. This CDR3 is built from 14 residues. Drawing the rest from reference TRBV11-3 and TRBJ1-1, the complete variable domain is EAGVVQSPRYKIIEKKQPVAFWCNPISGHNTLYWYLQNLGQGPELLIRYENEEAVDDSQLPKDRFSAERLKGVDSTLKIQPAELGDSAVYLCASSQQGMDTEAFFGQGTRLTVV.

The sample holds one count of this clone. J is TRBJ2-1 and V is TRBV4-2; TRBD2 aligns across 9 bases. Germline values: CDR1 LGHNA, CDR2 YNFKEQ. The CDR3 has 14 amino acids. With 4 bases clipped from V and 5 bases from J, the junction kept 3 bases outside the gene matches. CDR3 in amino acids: CASSLTSGDNEQFF. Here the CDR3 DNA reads TGTGCCAGCAGCCTGACTAGCGGAGACAATGAGCAGTTCTTC.

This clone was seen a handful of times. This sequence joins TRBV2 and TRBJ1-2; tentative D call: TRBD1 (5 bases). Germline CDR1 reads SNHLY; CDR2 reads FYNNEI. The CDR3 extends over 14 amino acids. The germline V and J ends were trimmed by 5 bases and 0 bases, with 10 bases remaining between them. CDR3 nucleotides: TGTGCCAGCAGTATCGACAGTCCTAACTATGGCTACACCTTC. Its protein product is CASSIDSPNYGYTF.

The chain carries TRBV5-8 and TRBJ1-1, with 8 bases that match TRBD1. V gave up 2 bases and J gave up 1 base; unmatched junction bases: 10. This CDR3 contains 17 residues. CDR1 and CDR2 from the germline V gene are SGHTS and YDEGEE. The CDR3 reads CASSFGQGQIRNTEAFF. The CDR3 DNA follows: TGTGCCAGCAGCTTCGGACAGGGACAGATCAGGAACACTGAAGCTTTCTTT.